This T cell receptor beta chain is from a study of beta chain features in type 1 diabetes. In total, each donor contributed a single heparinised blood draw that averaged about 120 mL. Sorting based on CD45RO/CCR7/CD25/CD127/CD95/CD27 separated CD4+ naive, central memory, regulatory and stem cell-like memory cells. Of the isolated RNA, all was reverse transcribed, and so the sequenced material was expressed TCRB transcripts. The method was immunoSEQ multiplex PCR; TCRdb's version includes in-frame clones alone and lacks a portion of them. The sample contains about 360,000 clones, roughly 12% of which appear only once. This clone was observed a handful of times. The CDR3 spans 14 residues. CDR1 is SGHRS, CDR2 YFSETQ, per germline. The V and J ends lost 4 bases and 2 bases, in that order; junction bases with no gene match: 5.

The specimen was naive CD4+ T cells from blood. The sequence was collected from a man aged 18 to 35 in good health. The chain couples TRBV5-1 to TRBJ2-5; 7 bases line up with TRBD1. The CDR3 loop is CASSPVQGQETQYF. The CDR3 nucleotides are TGCGCCAGCAGCCCGGTACAGGGGCAAGAGACCCAGTACTTC. The full variable domain, completed using reference TRBV5-1 and TRBJ2-5, is KAGVTQTPRYLIKTRGQQVTLSCSPISGHRSVSWYQQTPGQGLQFLFEYFSETQRNKGNFPGRFSGRQFSNSRSEMNVSTLELGDSALYLCASSPVQGQETQYFGPGTRLLVL.